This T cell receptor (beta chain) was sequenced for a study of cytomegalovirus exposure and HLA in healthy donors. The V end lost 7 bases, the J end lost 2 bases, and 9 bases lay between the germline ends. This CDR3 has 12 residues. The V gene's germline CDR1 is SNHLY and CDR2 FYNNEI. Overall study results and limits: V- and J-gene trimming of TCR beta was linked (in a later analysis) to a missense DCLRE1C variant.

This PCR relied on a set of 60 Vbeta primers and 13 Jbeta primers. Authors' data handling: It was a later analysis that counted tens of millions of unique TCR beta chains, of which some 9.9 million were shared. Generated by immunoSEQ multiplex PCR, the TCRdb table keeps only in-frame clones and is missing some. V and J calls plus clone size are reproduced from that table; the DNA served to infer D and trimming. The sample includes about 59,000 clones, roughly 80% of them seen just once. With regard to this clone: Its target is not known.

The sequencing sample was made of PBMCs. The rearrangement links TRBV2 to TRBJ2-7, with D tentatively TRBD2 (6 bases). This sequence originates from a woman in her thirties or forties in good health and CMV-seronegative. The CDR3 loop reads CASNGGPYEQYF. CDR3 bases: TGTGCCAGCAACGGAGGGCCCTACGAGCAGTACTTC.